Listed below are T cell receptor beta chains from one sample, sequenced in a study of blood T cells in healthy people across ages. TCRdb re-called the 5' RACE reads through MiXCR, storing one row per CDR3 protein. The sample includes under 1,100,000 distinct CDR3 sequences, almost 25% of them seen just once. This sample also belongs to another study, concerning T cells of mothers and their children.

Material: blood. These TCRs come from a girl aged 2 to 10 in good health. Both conserved end residues are part of each CDR3. A D gene is named only where the DNA matches it firmly. Rows may omit the clone size; those that give it use once, few, many or a size class.

. TRBD1 TRBJ2-7 15 TRBV5-1 TGCGCCAGCAGCGCGGGACAGGGGAGCTCCTACGAGCAGTACTTC CASSAGQGSSYEQYF
. . TRBJ2-3 15 TRBV20-1 TGCAGTGCTGCCCCAGAACAGGGCCACACAGATACGCAGTATTTT CSAAPEQGHTDTQYF
few TRBD2 TRBJ2-2 15 TRBV12-3/TRBV12-4 TGTGCCAGCAGTTTACTAGCGGAGTACACCGGGGAGCTGTTTTTT CASSLLAEYTGELFF
. . TRBJ2-7 13 TRBV3-1 TGTGCCAGCAGCCAGGCACGGGCCGTCGAGCAGTACTTC CASSQARAVEQYF
once . TRBJ2-3 15 TRBV6-5 TGTGCCAGCAGTAACGGGGGCGGCGGCACAGATACGCAGTATTTT CASSNGGGGTDTQYF
few . TRBJ2-1 17 TRBV29-1 TGCAGCGTTGAGGGATTAGGGATAGTAGCCTCCTACAATGAGCAGTTCTTC CSVEGLGIVASYNEQFF
. . TRBJ1-2 15 TRBV20-1 TGCAGTGCTATGCGGTCAGTGGGGTCAACTGATGGCTACACCTTC CSAMRSVGSTDGYTF
. . TRBJ1-3 16 TRBV15 TGTGCCACCAGCAGGTACAGGGAGCAACCTGGAAACACCATATATTTT CATSRYREQPGNTIYF
. . TRBJ1-1 15 TRBV28 TGTGCCAGCAGTTCGATATCAAAACCGAACACTGAAGCTTTCTTT CASSSISKPNTEAFF
few TRBD2 TRBJ2-5 14 TRBV29-1 TGCAGCGTCCTTGCGACTAGCGGGAGATGGACCCAGTACTTC CSVLATSGRWTQYF
few . TRBJ1-1 12 TRBV20-1 TGCAGCGCAACAGGTATGAACACTGAAGCTTTCTTT CSATGMNTEAFF